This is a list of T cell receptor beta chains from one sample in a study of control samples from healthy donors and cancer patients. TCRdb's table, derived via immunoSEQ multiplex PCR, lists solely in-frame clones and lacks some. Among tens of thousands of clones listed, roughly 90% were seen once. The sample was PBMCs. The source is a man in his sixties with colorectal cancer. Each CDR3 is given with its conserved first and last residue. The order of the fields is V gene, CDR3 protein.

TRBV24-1,CATSDSAGAEAFF
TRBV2,CASSVSAGVNEQYF
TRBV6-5,CASSLNSMSYEQYF
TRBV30,CAWSVGDSIEQYF
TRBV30,CAWSTLGQGAEAFF
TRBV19,CASTSGRAGNTIYF
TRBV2,CASRPGGSGNTIYF
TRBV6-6,CASWMSGSWGGTQYF
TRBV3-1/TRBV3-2,CASSQGANEQFF
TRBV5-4,CASSYYTSYYGYTF
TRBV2,CASSSTGAEKYF
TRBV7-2,CASSLVGTWDTEAFF
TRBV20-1,CSASKIQGGNTGELFF
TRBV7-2,CASSLRLAGARTDTQYF
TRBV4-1,CASSPDGDEQYF
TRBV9,CASSTGTYNSPLHF
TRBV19,CASNPGLTNEKLFF
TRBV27,CATGQGANSPLHF